This T cell receptor (beta chain) was captured by sequencing in a study of T cells in Graves' hyperthyroidism and ophthalmopathy. The CDR3 is 14 residues long. With V trimmed by 5 bases and J by 4 bases, 5 bases remained unmatched. Duration under 3 months, a NOSPECS grade of at least 4, and a Clinical Activity Score of at least 3 characterized the ophthalmopathy patients. Diagnostic assessment was based on clinical symptoms, serum thyroxine and TRAb, thyroid ultrasound and orbital computed tomography. Study results and caveats: Most clonotypes that expanded in the thyroid above 0.001 also showed up in blood.

Amplification yielded TCR beta CDR3 regions, with RNA transcripts as the source. The HTBI set primed first-round TCR CDR3 RT-PCR. TCRdb passed the multiplex PCR reads through MiXCR, listing each CDR3 protein once. Of roughly 400,000 distinct CDR3 sequences listed, around an eighth are singletons. This clonotype showed up many times. What it recognizes is unknown. Sequencing was performed on blood. The clonotype comes from a man aged 50 or older with Graves' ophthalmopathy. The rearrangement uses TRBV12-3 or TRBV12-4 and TRBJ1-2; 9 bases map to TRBD1. CDR3 sequence: CASSRGQGSYGYTF. The CDR3, as DNA: TGTGCCAGCAGTCGAGGACAGGGGAGCTATGGCTACACCTTC.